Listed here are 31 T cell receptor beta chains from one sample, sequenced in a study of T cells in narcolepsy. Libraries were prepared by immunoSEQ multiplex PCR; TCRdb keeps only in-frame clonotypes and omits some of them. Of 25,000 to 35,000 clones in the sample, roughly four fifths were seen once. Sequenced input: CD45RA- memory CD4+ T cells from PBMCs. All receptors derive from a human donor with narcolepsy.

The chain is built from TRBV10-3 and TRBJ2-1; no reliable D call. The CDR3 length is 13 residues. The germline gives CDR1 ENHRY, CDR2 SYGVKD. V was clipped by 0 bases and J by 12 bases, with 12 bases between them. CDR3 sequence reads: CAISESPTTGQFF. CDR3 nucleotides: TGTGCCATCAGTGAGTCCCCTACGACGGGGCAGTTCTTC.

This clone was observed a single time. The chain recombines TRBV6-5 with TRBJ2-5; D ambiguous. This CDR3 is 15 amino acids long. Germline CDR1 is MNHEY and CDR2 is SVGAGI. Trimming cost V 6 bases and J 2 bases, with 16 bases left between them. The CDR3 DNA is TGTGCCAGCAGGGCCGGTTTGGTCAATCAAGAGACCCAGTACTTC. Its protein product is CASRAGLVNQETQYF.

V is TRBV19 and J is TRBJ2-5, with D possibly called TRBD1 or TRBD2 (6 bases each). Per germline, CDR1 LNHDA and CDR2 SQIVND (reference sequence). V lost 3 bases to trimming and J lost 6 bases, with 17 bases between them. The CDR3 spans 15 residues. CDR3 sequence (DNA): TGTGCCAGTAGTATCGGCAGGGGAGGCGAAAAGACCCAGTACTTC. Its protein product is CASSIGRGGEKTQYF.

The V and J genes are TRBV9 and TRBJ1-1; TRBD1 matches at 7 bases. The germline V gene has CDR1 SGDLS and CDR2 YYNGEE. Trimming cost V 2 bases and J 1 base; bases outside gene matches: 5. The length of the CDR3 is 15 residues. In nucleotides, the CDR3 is TGTGCCAGCAGCGTCACAGGGACAGCGAACACTGAAGCTTTCTTT. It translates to CASSVTGTANTEAFF.

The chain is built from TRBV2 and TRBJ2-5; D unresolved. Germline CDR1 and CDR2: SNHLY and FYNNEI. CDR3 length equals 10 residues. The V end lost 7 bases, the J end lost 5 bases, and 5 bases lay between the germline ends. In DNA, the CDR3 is TGTGCCAGCATGGCGGAGACCCAGTACTTC. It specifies CASMAETQYF.

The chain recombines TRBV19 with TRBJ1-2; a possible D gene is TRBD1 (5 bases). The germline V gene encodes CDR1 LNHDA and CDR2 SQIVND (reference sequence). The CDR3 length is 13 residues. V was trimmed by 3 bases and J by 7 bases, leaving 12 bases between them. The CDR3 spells CASSIPGSSGYTF. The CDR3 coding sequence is TGTGCCAGTAGTATTCCAGGGTCCTCTGGCTACACCTTC.

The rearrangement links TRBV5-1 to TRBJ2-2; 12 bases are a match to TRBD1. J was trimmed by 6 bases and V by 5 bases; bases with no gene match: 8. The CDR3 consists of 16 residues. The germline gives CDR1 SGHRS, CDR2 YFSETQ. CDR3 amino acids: CASRTGTGGFPGELFF. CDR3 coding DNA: TGCGCCAGCAGGACCGGGACAGGGGGCTTCCCCGGGGAGCTGTTTTTT.

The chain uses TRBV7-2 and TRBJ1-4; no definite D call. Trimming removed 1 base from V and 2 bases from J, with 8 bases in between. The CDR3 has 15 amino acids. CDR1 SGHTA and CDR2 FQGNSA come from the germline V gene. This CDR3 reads CASSLVLATNEKLFF. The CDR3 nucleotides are TGTGCCAGCAGCTTAGTGTTGGCCACTAATGAAAAACTGTTTTTT.

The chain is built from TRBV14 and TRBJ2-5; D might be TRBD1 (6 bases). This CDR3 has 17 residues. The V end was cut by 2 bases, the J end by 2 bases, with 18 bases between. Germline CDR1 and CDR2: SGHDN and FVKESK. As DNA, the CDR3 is TGTGCCAGCAGCCAACCAGGGGTGGTTCGGGAACAAGAGACCCAGTACTTC. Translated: CASSQPGVVREQETQYF.

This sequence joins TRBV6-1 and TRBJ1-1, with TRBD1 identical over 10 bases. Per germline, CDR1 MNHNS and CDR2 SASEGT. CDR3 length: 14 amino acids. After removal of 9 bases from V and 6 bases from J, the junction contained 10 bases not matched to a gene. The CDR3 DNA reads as TGTGCCAGTTCCTTGGGACAGGGGTTCCCTGAAGCTTTCTTT. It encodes CASSLGQGFPEAFF.

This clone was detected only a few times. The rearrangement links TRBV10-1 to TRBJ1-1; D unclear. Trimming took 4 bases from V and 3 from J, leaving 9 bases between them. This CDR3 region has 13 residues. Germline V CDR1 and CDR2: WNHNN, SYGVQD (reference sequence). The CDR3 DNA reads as TGCGCCAGCAGTGCCACCGGGTACACTGAAGCTTTCTTT. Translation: CASSATGYTEAFF.

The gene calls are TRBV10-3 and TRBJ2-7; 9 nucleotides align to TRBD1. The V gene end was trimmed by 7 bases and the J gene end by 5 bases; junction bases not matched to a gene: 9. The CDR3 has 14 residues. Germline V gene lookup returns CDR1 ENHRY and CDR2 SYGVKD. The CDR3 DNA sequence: TGTGCCATCACCTCCGGGACAGGGACCCACGAGCAGTACTTC. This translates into CAITSGTGTHEQYF.

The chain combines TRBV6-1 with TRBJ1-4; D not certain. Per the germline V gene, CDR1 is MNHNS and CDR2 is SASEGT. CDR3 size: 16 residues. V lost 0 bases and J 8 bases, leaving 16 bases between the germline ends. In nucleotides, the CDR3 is TGTGCCAGCAGTGAAGCGCGGGGTTCTAAGTGGGAAAAACTGTTTTTT. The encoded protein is CASSEARGSKWEKLFF.

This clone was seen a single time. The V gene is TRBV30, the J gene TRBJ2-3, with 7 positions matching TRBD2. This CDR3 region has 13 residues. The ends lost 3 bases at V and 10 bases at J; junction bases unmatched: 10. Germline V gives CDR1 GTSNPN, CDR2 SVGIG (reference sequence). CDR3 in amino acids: CAWSGRRGMAQYF. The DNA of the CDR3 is TGTGCCTGGAGCGGTCGGCGGGGGATGGCGCAGTATTTT.

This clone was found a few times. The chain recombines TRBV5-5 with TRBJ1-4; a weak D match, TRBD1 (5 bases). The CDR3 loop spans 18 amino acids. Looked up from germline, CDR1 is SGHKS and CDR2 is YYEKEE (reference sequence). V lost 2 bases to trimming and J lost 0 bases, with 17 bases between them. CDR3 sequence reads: CASSFRGEWIATNEKLFF. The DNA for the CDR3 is TGTGCCAGCAGCTTTCGGGGGGAGTGGATTGCAACTAATGAAAAACTGTTTTTT.

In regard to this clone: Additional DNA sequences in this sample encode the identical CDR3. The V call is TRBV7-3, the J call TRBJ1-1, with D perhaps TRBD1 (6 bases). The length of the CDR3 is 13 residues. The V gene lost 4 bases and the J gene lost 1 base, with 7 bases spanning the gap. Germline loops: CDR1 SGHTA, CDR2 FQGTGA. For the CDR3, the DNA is TGTGCCAGCAGCTGGGGGCCGAACACTGAAGCTTTCTTT. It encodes CASSWGPNTEAFF.

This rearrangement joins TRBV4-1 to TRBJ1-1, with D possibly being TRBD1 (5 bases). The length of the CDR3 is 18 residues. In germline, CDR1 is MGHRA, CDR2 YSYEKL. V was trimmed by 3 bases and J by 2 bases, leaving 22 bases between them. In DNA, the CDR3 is TGCGCCAGCAGCCACGGAGACAGAAGTAACATTAGAAACACTGAAGCTTTCTTT. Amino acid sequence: CASSHGDRSNIRNTEAFF.

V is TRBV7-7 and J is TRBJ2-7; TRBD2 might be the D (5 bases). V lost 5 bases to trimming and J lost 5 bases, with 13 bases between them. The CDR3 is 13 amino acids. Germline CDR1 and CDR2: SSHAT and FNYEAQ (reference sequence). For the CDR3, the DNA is TGTGCCAGCAGCATCCAAGAGGGTAACGAGCAGTACTTC. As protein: CASSIQEGNEQYF.

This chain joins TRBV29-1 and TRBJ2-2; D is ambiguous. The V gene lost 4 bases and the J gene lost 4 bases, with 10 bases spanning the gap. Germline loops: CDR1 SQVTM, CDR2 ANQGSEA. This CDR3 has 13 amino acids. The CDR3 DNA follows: TGCAGCGTTGCCCCCGCCGGCACCGGGGAGCTGTTTTTT. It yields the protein CSVAPAGTGELFF.

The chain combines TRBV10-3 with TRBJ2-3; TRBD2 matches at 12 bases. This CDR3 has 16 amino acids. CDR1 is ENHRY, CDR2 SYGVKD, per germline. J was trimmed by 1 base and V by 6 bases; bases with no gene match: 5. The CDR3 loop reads CAISQGLAGRTDTQYF. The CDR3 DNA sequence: TGTGCCATCAGCCAAGGACTAGCGGGACGCACAGATACGCAGTATTTT.

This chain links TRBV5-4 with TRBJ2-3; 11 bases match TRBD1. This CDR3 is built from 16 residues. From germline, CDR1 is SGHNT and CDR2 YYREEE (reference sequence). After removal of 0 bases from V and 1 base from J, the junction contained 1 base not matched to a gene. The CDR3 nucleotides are TGTGCCAGCAGCTTGGGGGACAGGGGGGGCACAGATACGCAGTATTTT. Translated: CASSLGDRGGTDTQYF.

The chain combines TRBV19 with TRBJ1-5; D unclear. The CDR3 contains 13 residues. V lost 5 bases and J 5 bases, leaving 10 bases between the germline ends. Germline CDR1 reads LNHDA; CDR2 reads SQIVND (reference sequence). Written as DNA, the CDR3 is TGTGCCAGTAGTTCGGGGAAGGATCAGCCCCAGCATTTT. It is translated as CASSSGKDQPQHF.

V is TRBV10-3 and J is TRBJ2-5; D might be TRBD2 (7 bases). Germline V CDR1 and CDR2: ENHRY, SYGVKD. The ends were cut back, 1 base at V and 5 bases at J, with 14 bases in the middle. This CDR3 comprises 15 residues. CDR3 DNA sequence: TGTGCCATCAGTGAGTTCGCGGGGGCGGGTGAGACCCAGTACTTC. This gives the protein CAISEFAGAGETQYF.

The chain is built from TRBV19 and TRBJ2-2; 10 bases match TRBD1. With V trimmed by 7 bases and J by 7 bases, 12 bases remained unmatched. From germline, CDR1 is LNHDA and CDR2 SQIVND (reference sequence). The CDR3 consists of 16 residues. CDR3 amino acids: CASTPFRDRGDGELFF. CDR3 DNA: TGTGCCAGTACCCCCTTTCGGGACAGGGGCGACGGGGAGCTGTTTTTT.

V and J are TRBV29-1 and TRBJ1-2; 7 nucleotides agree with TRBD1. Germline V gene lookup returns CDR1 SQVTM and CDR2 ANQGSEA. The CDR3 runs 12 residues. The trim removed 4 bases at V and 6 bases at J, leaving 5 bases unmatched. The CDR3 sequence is CSVATGADGYTF. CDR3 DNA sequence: TGCAGCGTTGCAACAGGGGCTGATGGCTACACCTTC.

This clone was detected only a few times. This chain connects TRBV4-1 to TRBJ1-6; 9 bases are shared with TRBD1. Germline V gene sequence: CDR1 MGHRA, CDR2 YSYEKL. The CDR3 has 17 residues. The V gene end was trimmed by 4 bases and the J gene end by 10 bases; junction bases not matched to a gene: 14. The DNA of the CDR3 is TGCGCCAGCAGCCGAGCCGGGACAGGGCTTCAAGGATCACCCCTCCACTTT. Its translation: CASSRAGTGLQGSPLHF.

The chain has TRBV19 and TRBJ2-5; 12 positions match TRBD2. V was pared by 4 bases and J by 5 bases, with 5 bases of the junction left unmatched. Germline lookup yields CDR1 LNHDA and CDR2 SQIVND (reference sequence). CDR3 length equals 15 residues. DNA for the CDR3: TGTGCCAGTAGTAGACTAGCGGGGGTCCGGGAGACCCAGTACTTC. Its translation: CASSRLAGVRETQYF.

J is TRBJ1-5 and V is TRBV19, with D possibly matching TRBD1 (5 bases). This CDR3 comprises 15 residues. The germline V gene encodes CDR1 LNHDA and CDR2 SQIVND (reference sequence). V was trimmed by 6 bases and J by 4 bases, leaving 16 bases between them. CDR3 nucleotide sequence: TGTGCCAGTAGGAAACAGGATTACGAGAATCAGCCCCAGCATTTT. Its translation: CASRKQDYENQPQHF.

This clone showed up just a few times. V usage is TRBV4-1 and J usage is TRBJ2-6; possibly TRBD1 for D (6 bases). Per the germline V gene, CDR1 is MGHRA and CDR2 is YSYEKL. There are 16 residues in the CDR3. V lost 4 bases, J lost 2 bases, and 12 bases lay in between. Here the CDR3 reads CASSRIDRPGANVLTF. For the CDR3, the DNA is TGCGCCAGCAGCCGCATAGACAGGCCTGGGGCCAACGTCCTGACTTTC.

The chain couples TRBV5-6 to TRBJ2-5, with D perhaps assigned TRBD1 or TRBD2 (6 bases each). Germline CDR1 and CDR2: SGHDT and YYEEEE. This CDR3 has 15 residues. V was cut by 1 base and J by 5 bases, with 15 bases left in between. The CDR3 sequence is CASSLRVGGGETQYF. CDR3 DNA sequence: TGTGCCAGCAGCTTGCGAGTGGGGGGCGGTGAGACCCAGTACTTC.

In DNA form, the CDR3 reads TGTGCCAGCAGCTTAAGGGGAAGAGCGAACACCGGGGAGCTGTTTTTT. Translation: CASSLRGRANTGELFF. The chain couples TRBV11-1 to TRBJ2-2; D possibly corresponds to TRBD1 (5 bases). The CDR3 runs to 16 residues. V was clipped by 2 bases and J by 0 bases, with 10 bases between them. The germline V gene has CDR1 SGHAT and CDR2 FQDESV (reference sequence).